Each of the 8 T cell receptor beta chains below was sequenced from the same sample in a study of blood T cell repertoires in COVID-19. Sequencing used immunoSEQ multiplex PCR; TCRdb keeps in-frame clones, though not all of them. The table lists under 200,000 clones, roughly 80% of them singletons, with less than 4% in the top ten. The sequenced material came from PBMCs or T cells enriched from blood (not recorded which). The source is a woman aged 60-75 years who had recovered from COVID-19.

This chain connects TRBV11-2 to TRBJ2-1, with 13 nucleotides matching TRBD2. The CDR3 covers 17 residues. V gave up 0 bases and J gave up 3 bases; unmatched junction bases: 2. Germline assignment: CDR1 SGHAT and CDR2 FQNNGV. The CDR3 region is CASSLETSGGFYNEQFF. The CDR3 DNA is TGTGCCAGCAGCTTAGAGACTAGCGGGGGGTTCTACAATGAGCAGTTCTTC. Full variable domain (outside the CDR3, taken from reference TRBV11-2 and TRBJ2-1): EAGVAQSPRYKIIEKRQSVAFWCNPISGHATLYWYQQILGQGPKLLIQFQNNGVVDDSQLPKDRFSAERLKGVDSTLKIQPAKLEDSAVYLCASSLETSGGFYNEQFFGPGTRLTVL.

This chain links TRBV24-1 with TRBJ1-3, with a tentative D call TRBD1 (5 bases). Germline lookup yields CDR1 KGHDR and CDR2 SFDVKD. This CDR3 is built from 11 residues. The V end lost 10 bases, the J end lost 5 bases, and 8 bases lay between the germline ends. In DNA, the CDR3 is TGTGCCACGACAGCTCGAAACACCATATATTTT. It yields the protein CATTARNTIYF.

In DNA form, the CDR3 reads TGTGCCACGAGGTTCGACGGGGAGCTGTTTTTT. Its protein product is CATRFDGELFF. V gene TRBV10-3 combines with J gene TRBJ2-2; D gene ambiguous. V shed 10 bases and J shed 7 bases, with 10 bases lying between them. This CDR3 spans 11 amino acids. The germline V gene has CDR1 ENHRY and CDR2 SYGVKD.

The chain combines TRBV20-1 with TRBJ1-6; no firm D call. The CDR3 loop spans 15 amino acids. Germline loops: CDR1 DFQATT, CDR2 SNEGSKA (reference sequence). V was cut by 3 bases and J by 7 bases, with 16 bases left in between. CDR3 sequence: CSASSIAGGNSPLHF. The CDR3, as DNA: TGCAGTGCTAGTTCAATCGCGGGAGGAAATTCACCCCTCCACTTT.

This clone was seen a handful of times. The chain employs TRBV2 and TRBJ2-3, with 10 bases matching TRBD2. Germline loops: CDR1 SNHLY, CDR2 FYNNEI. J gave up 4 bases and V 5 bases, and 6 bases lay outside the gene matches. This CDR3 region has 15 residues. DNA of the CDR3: TGTGCCAGCAGTTCCCGCAGCGGGGGGGCAGATACGCAGTATTTT. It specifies CASSSRSGGADTQYF.

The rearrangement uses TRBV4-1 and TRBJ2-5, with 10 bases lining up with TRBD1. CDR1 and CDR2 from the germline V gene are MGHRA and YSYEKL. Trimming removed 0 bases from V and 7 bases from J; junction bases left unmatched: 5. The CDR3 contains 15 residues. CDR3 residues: CASSQDPGQGRTQYF. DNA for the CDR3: TGCGCCAGCAGCCAAGATCCGGGACAGGGGAGGACCCAGTACTTC.

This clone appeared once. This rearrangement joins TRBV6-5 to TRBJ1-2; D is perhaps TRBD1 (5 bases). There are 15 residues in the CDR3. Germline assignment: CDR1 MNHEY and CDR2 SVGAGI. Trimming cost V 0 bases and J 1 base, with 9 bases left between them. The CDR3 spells CASSYSGRVNYGYTF. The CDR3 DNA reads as TGTGCCAGCAGTTACTCGGGCAGGGTTAACTATGGCTACACCTTC.

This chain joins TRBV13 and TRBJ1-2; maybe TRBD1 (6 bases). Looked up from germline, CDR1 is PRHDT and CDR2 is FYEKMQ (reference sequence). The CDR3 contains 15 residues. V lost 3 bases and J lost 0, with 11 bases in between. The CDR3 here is CASSFEGGPNYGYTF. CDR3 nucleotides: TGTGCCAGCAGCTTTGAAGGGGGACCTAACTATGGCTACACCTTC. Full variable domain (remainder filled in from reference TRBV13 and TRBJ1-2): AAGVIQSPRHLIKEKRETATLKCYPIPRHDTVYWYQQGPGQDPQFLISFYEKMQSDKGSIPDRFSAQQFSDYHSELNMSSLELGDSALYFCASSFEGGPNYGYTFGSGTRLTVV.